These 10 T cell receptor beta chains came from one sample sequenced in a study of blood T cell repertoires in COVID-19. Profiled with immunoSEQ multiplex PCR; TCRdb holds only in-frame clones, not every one. The sample includes about 270,000 clones, over 75% of them seen just once. The specimen sequenced was PBMCs or T cells enriched from blood (not recorded which). The receptors originated from a woman younger than 35 who had recovered from COVID-19.

CDR3 protein: CASSWTGEVTEAFF. CDR3 sequence (DNA): TGTGCCAGCAGTTGGACAGGGGAGGTCACTGAAGCTTTCTTT. The J gene is TRBJ1-1, the V gene TRBV5-4; TRBD1 aligns across 9 bases. The CDR3 runs to 14 residues. V shed 5 bases, J shed 4 bases, and the junction held 6 bases outside the gene matches. The germline V gene encodes CDR1 SGHNT and CDR2 YYREEE (reference sequence).

V gene TRBV10-1 combines with J gene TRBJ2-3; TRBD2 matches 10 bases. In germline, CDR1 is WNHNN, CDR2 SYGVQD (reference sequence). Germline trimming cut 2 bases from V and 4 bases from J; bases unmatched to any gene: 3. CDR3 length: 15 residues. The CDR3, as DNA: TGCGCCAGCAGTGAGAAGCGGGGGGGGGCAGATACGCAGTATTTT. It specifies CASSEKRGGADTQYF.

The CDR3, as DNA: TGTGCCAGCAACTCCATCCGGGACAACTCGTATAGCTACACCTTC. Protein: CASNSIRDNSYSYTF. This chain links TRBV6-5 with TRBJ1-2; D might be TRBD1 (6 bases). V was pared by 7 bases and J by 9 bases, with 24 bases between. Germline V lookup: CDR1 MNHEY, CDR2 SVGAGI. The CDR3 is 15 residues long.

This chain uses TRBV6-6 with TRBJ1-5, with D maybe TRBD1 (6 bases). CDR3 length equals 13 residues. CDR1 is MNHNY and CDR2 is SVGAGI in the germline V gene (reference sequence). V was shortened by 8 bases and J by 7 bases, with 15 bases between the two germline ends. CDR3 sequence: CASHLGARQPQHF. For the CDR3, the DNA is TGTGCCAGCCACCTGGGGGCGCGCCAGCCCCAGCATTTT.

This clone was seen a few times. This chain uses TRBV27 with TRBJ2-7; 10 bases match TRBD1. The length of the CDR3 is 16 residues. The V and J ends lost 5 bases and 2 bases, in that order; junction bases with no gene match: 9. Germline V gene lookup returns CDR1 MNHEY and CDR2 SMNVEV (reference sequence). The CDR3 sequence: CASSLLTGTGAYEQYF. For the CDR3, the DNA is TGTGCCAGCAGTCTCCTAACCGGGACAGGGGCCTACGAGCAGTACTTC.

The chain has TRBV28 and TRBJ1-1; D ambiguous. The ends were cut back, 5 bases at V and 0 bases at J, with 10 bases in the middle. Germline CDR1 reads MDHEN; CDR2 reads SYDVKM. CDR3 length: 14 residues. This CDR3 is CASSRTSMNTEAFF. The DNA for the CDR3 is TGTGCCAGCAGTCGAACTTCAATGAACACTGAAGCTTTCTTT. Supplemented by reference TRBV28 and TRBJ1-1, the full variable domain reads DVKVTQSSRYLVKRTGEKVFLECVQDMDHENMFWYRQDPGLGLRLIYFSYDVKMKEKGDIPEGYSVSREKKERFSLILESASTNQTSMYLCASSRTSMNTEAFFGQGTRLTVV.

This chain joins TRBV4-2 and TRBJ2-3, with D perhaps matching TRBD2 (6 bases). V was clipped by 0 bases and J by 4 bases, with 11 bases between them. The CDR3 is made up of 15 amino acids. Germline V CDR1 and CDR2: LGHNA, YNFKEQ. In DNA form, the CDR3 reads TGTGCCAGCAGCCAAGATCTAGGCGGGGCAGATACGCAGTATTTT. Its protein is CASSQDLGGADTQYF.

The chain carries TRBV3-1 (or the pseudogene TRBV3-2) and TRBJ1-1; TRBD1 is a possible D gene (6 bases). Between the trimmed V and J ends, which lost 2 bases and 6 bases, there was a span of 19 bases. Germline V CDR1 and CDR2: LGHDT, YNNKEL (reference sequence). The CDR3 runs 16 residues. DNA for the CDR3: TGTGCCAGCAGCCAACCCCGGGGGGGGGCGAGGGCTGAAGCTTTCTTT. Translation: CASSQPRGGARAEAFF.

The chain recombines TRBV7-9 with TRBJ1-1; D is undetermined. V lost 4 bases and J lost 3, with 18 bases in between. The CDR3 loop spans 16 amino acids. Germline V gives CDR1 SEHNR, CDR2 FQNEAQ (reference sequence). CDR3 residues: CASSSRDAREDTEAFF. The CDR3 nucleotides read TGTGCCAGCAGCTCGCGGGATGCACGGGAGGACACTGAAGCTTTCTTT.

The rearrangement links TRBV2 to TRBJ2-2, with D possibly matching TRBD1 (6 bases). V lost 7 bases, J lost 3 bases, and 12 bases lay in between. The CDR3 spans 14 residues. In germline, CDR1 is SNHLY, CDR2 FYNNEI. As DNA, the CDR3 is TGTGCCAGCATAATCCAGGGGTACACCGGGGAGCTGTTTTTT. This translates into CASIIQGYTGELFF.